One and the same sample provided the 29 T cell receptor beta chains below, sequenced in a study of Graves' ophthalmopathy and Graves' hyperthyroidism. The study amplified TCR beta CDR3 regions using RNA transcripts. Amplification began with first-round RT-PCR using HTBI primers, then second-round multiplex PCR was performed. One entry per CDR3 protein, called by TCRdb with MiXCR from the multiplex PCR reads. This table holds over 150,000 distinct CDR3 sequences, over 35% found once. The sequenced sample consisted of peripheral blood. The receptors here all came from a woman aged 40 to 49 with Graves' ophthalmopathy.

The chain is built from TRBV20-1 and TRBJ1-1; tentatively, D is TRBD1 (5 bases). Trimming shortened V by 0 bases and J by 3 bases, and 17 bases separated the two germline ends. This CDR3 contains 16 residues. Germline lookup yields CDR1 DFQATT and CDR2 SNEGSKA (reference sequence). The CDR3 DNA is TGCAGTGCTAGAGATTATGGGCCAGGGAGGTACACTGAAGCTTTCTTT. Protein sequence: CSARDYGPGRYTEAFF.

This chain connects TRBV11-1 to TRBJ2-2; 9 bases line up with TRBD2. Germline assignment: CDR1 SGHAT and CDR2 FQDESV (reference sequence). The V segment lost 5 bases and the J segment 4 bases; nucleotides outside the gene matches: 5. This CDR3 is 15 amino acids long. The CDR3 DNA is TGTGCCAGCAGCCATAGCGGGAGTAGCACCGGGGAGCTGTTTTTT. This gives the protein CASSHSGSSTGELFF.

V usage is TRBV12-3 or TRBV12-4 and J usage is TRBJ2-7; D call uncertain. The CDR3 consists of 14 residues. The V gene lost 3 bases and the J gene lost 0 bases, with 9 bases spanning the gap. The CDR3 loop is CASSFPAFSYEQYF. The CDR3 DNA reads TGTGCCAGCAGTTTTCCGGCCTTCTCCTACGAGCAGTACTTC.

This clonotype came up many times. This chain links TRBV28 with TRBJ1-1; no clear D gene. The germline V and J ends were trimmed by 2 bases and 7 bases, with 5 bases remaining between them. The CDR3 consists of 11 residues. In germline, CDR1 is MDHEN, CDR2 SYDVKM. DNA for the CDR3: TGTGCCAGCAGTTTAGAGTTTGAAGCTTTCTTT. Its protein is CASSLEFEAFF.

This clonotype was observed many times. The rearrangement uses TRBV28 and TRBJ2-7; 8 bases fit TRBD1. This CDR3 comprises 11 residues. Germline V gene data show CDR1 as MDHEN and CDR2 as SYDVKM. CDR3 sequence reads: CASSSTGGSWV. CDR3 bases: TGTGCCAGCAGTTCTACAGGGGGTTCTTGGGTC.

Ten or more counts support this clonotype. The V gene is TRBV6-2 or TRBV6-3, the J gene TRBJ1-5; tentatively, D is TRBD1 (6 bases). V was shortened by 6 bases and J by 2 bases, with 14 bases between the two germline ends. CDR1 and CDR2 (germline): MNHEY, SVGEGT. The CDR3 extends over 15 amino acids. For the CDR3, the DNA is TGTGCCAGCAGACAACAGGGTTACGGCAATCAGCCCCAGCATTTT. Translating it yields CASRQQGYGNQPQHF.

This chain links TRBV2 with TRBJ1-5, with TRBD1 identical over 7 bases. CDR1 is SNHLY, CDR2 FYNNEI, per germline. Trimming took 2 bases from V and 0 from J; bases not matched to a gene: 1. The CDR3 spans 15 residues. In DNA form, the CDR3 reads TGTGCCAGCAGTGAAACAGGGGTTAGCAATCAGCCCCAGCATTTT. This codes for CASSETGVSNQPQHF.

This clonotype has ten or more counts. The CDR3 DNA sequence: TGTGCCAGCAGCCAAGGACAGGCAAGCAGGCAGCCCCAGCATTTT. Translated: CASSQGQASRQPQHF. The rearrangement links TRBV3-1 to TRBJ1-5; maybe TRBD1 (6 bases). Germline V gives CDR1 LGHDT, CDR2 YNNKEL (reference sequence). V lost 1 base and J 7 bases, leaving 14 bases between the germline ends. The CDR3 consists of 15 residues.

This clonotype was detected many times. CDR3 DNA sequence: TGTGCTAGTGGTTTAACAGAGGGGGCGGCTGGCTACACCTTC. Its protein is CASGLTEGAAGYTF. The rearrangement links TRBV12-5 to TRBJ1-2; 7 bases agree with TRBD1. The germline V gene encodes CDR1 LGHNT and CDR2 FRNRAP. The CDR3 covers 14 residues. V lost 3 bases and J lost 7; bases outside the gene matches: 8.

This rearrangement joins TRBV6-5 to TRBJ2-2, with 7 bases identical to TRBD1. Unmatched junction bases numbered 5, after V lost 2 bases and J lost 5 bases. Germline loops: CDR1 MNHEY, CDR2 SVGAGI. This CDR3 is built from 15 residues. This CDR3 is CASSYKPRGTGELFF. DNA for the CDR3: TGTGCCAGCAGTTACAAGCCCAGGGGGACCGGGGAGCTGTTTTTT.

This clonotype was detected ten times or more. This sequence joins TRBV12-3 or TRBV12-4 and TRBJ1-1; no clear D gene. The CDR3 is 12 residues long. V dropped 5 bases and J dropped 7 bases, with 11 bases sitting between them. The CDR3 DNA reads as TGTGCCAGCAGTCGCCAACGAAGTGAAGCTTTCTTT. Its protein product is CASSRQRSEAFF.

This clonotype has at least ten counts. This may come from a read error, since a much larger clone is one base off. V and J are TRBV11-1 and TRBJ1-1; tentatively, D is TRBD1 (5 bases). The CDR3 is 17 amino acids. Trimming pared 3 bases from V and 4 bases from J, leaving 21 bases between. From germline, CDR1 is SGHAT and CDR2 FQDESV (reference sequence). The CDR3 nucleotides are TGTGCCAGCAGCTTGGGGAAATGGGGGGTCGTGGGCACTGAAGCTTTCTTT. This gives the protein CASSLGKWGVVGTEAFF. The variable domain in full, completed from reference TRBV11-1 and TRBJ1-1, reads EAEVAQSPRYKITEKSQAVAFWCDPISGHATLYWYRQILGQGPELLVQFQDESVVDDSQLPKDRFSAERLKGVDSTLKIQPAELGDSAMYLCASSLGKWGVVGTEAFFGQGTRLTVV.

This clonotype was counted many times. A much larger clonotype is one base distant, so this may be a read error. The V and J genes are TRBV29-1 and TRBJ1-1; no clear D. Germline lookup yields CDR1 SQVTM and CDR2 ANQGSEA. The germline V and J ends were trimmed by 4 bases and 1 base, with 7 bases remaining between them. CDR3 length equals 12 residues. DNA for the CDR3: TGCAGCGTTGGAGGGCCGAACACTGAAGCTTTCTTT. Its protein product is CSVGGPNTEAFF.

This clonotype was observed many times. The gene calls are TRBV20-1 and TRBJ1-1; maybe TRBD1 (6 bases). V shed 5 bases and J shed 10 bases, with 20 bases lying between them. Germline values: CDR1 DFQATT, CDR2 SNEGSKA (reference sequence). The CDR3 has 13 residues. CDR3 loop: CSAEGSTGFAAFF. The CDR3 coding sequence is TGCAGTGCTGAGGGCTCCACAGGGTTTGCAGCTTTCTTT.

This clonotype was picked up many times. The gene calls are TRBV4-3 and TRBJ2-4; D may be TRBD1 or TRBD2 (6 bases each). V was trimmed by 0 bases and J by 1 base, leaving 13 bases between them. Germline-derived CDR1 and CDR2 are LGHNA and YSLEER. The CDR3 contains 17 residues. CDR3 DNA sequence: TGCGCCAGCAGCCAAGAAGGAGGGGGAGGTGCCAAAAACATTCAGTACTTC. Protein sequence: CASSQEGGGGAKNIQYF.

There are many counts of this clonotype. The chain carries TRBV6-1 and TRBJ1-1; D ambiguous. V lost 7 bases to trimming and J lost 1 base, with 7 bases between them. The germline gives CDR1 MNHNS, CDR2 SASEGT. There are 12 residues in the CDR3. The CDR3 protein is CASNVGNTEAFF. For the CDR3, the DNA is TGTGCCAGCAATGTTGGGAACACTGAAGCTTTCTTT.

The chain uses TRBV6-1 and TRBJ2-3, with D tentatively TRBD1 (5 bases). The V end was cut by 3 bases, the J end by 3 bases, with 7 bases between. The CDR3 loop spans 13 amino acids. The germline V gene has CDR1 MNHNS and CDR2 SASEGT. The CDR3 nucleotides are TGTGCCAGCAGTGACAGGGAAACAGATACGCAGTATTTT. This translates into CASSDRETDTQYF.

The V and J genes are TRBV6-9 and TRBJ2-7, with a tentative D call TRBD1 (5 bases). The CDR3 loop spans 12 amino acids. The V gene lost 8 bases and the J gene lost 0 bases, with 8 bases spanning the gap. Germline values: CDR1 MNHGY, CDR2 SVAAGI. The CDR3 DNA follows: TGTGCCAGCGGAGACAGCTCCTACGAGCAGTACTTC. Protein: CASGDSSYEQYF.

This clonotype was observed at least ten times. This chain links TRBV6-1 with TRBJ2-1; D might be TRBD1 (6 bases). This CDR3 contains 14 residues. Germline-derived CDR1 and CDR2 are MNHNS and SASEGT. V was clipped by 2 bases and J by 1 base, with 6 bases between them. CDR3 in DNA: TGTGCCAGCAGTGAACAGGGGTCCTACAATGAGCAGTTCTTC. As protein: CASSEQGSYNEQFF.

This clonotype was picked up many times. The chain carries TRBV27 and TRBJ1-5; TRBD1 matches 9 bases. Germline V gene sequence: CDR1 MNHEY, CDR2 SMNVEV (reference sequence). With 6 bases clipped from V and 4 bases from J, the junction kept 7 bases outside the gene matches. The CDR3 is 15 amino acids. CDR3 DNA sequence: TGTGCCAGCAGGCCCGGGACAGGGTTAAATCAGCCCCAGCATTTT. Encoded protein: CASRPGTGLNQPQHF.

In this sample, this clonotype turned up a few times. The rearrangement links TRBV6-2 or TRBV6-3 to TRBJ1-5; D is perhaps TRBD1 (5 bases). There are 15 residues in the CDR3. Deletions cut 4 bases from V and 2 bases from J, with 12 bases between. Germline V gene data show CDR1 as MNHEY and CDR2 as SVGEGT. CDR3 coding DNA: TGTGCCAGCAGTTCCGGGGACCTCCGCAATCAGCCCCAGCATTTT. The encoded protein is CASSSGDLRNQPQHF.

This clonotype showed up many times. The J gene is TRBJ1-1, the V gene TRBV6-2 or TRBV6-3, with D unresolved. CDR3 length: 11 residues. CDR1 is MNHEY and CDR2 is SVGEGT in the germline V gene. The germline V and J ends were trimmed by 6 bases and 8 bases, with 10 bases remaining between them. The CDR3 here is CASSHTREAFF. In DNA form, the CDR3 reads TGTGCCAGCAGCCATACAAGAGAAGCTTTCTTT.

This clonotype came up many times. The chain employs TRBV25-1 and TRBJ1-2; D is undetermined. Looked up from germline, CDR1 is MGHDK and CDR2 is SYGVNS. The CDR3 runs to 14 residues. The V and J ends lost 7 bases and 1 base respectively, with 13 bases between them. In DNA, the CDR3 is TGTGCCAGCAATAAACAATTTTTTAACTATGGCTACACCTTC. Translating gives CASNKQFFNYGYTF.

This clonotype appeared once. V is TRBV7-2 and J is TRBJ1-5; D remains ambiguous. Germline lookup yields CDR1 SGHTA and CDR2 FQGNSA. With 5 bases removed from V and 5 bases from J, the gap between germline ends came to 10 bases. This CDR3 spans 13 amino acids. In DNA form, the CDR3 reads TGTGCCAGCAGCGAAAGGAGAGATCAGCCCCAGCATTTT. As protein: CASSERRDQPQHF.

This clonotype was counted between two and nine times. This chain joins TRBV27 and TRBJ1-1; 10 positions match TRBD1. Germline loops: CDR1 MNHEY, CDR2 SMNVEV (reference sequence). CDR3 size: 15 residues. V trimming: 0 bases; J trimming: 7 bases; junction bases outside the gene matches: 5. The chain's CDR3 is CASSLSRTGGGEAFF. The CDR3 coding sequence is TGTGCCAGCAGTTTATCCCGGACAGGGGGAGGTGAAGCTTTCTTT.

This clonotype was observed many times. The V call is TRBV27, the J call TRBJ1-2; 7 bases are a match to TRBD1. CDR3 size: 13 residues. Germline loops: CDR1 MNHEY, CDR2 SMNVEV (reference sequence). V shed 4 bases, J shed 4 bases, and the junction held 3 bases outside the gene matches. The CDR3 loop reads CASSSRQGYGYTF. In nucleotides, the CDR3 is TGTGCCAGCAGTTCCAGACAGGGCTATGGCTACACCTTC.

This clonotype was found many times. A junction boundary mismatches the germline segment, possibly from a read error. The rearrangement uses TRBV12-3 or TRBV12-4 and TRBJ1-1, with 7 bases matching TRBD1. The CDR3 consists of 15 residues. Here the CDR3 reads CASREHRGMNTEASF. In DNA, the CDR3 is TGTGCCAGCAGAGAACACAGGGGCATGAACACTGAAGCTTCCTTT.

The table lists this clonotype with a few counts. V is TRBV12-3 or TRBV12-4 and J is TRBJ1-6, with 7 positions matching TRBD1. This CDR3 is 15 amino acids long. The J segment lost 4 bases and the V segment lost 5 bases, leaving 5 bases of the junction unmatched. The CDR3 reads CASSLGTAYNSPLHF. In DNA, the CDR3 is TGTGCCAGCAGTCTGGGGACAGCTTATAATTCACCCCTCCACTTT.

V and J are TRBV30 and TRBJ2-7; D is possibly TRBD1 (7 bases). V shed 1 base and J shed 3 bases, with 13 bases lying between them. This CDR3 region has 14 residues. Per the germline V gene, CDR1 is GTSNPN and CDR2 is SVGIG (reference sequence). This CDR3 is CAWSAGQEGYEQYF. The CDR3 coding sequence is TGTGCCTGGAGTGCCGGACAGGAGGGCTACGAGCAGTACTTC.